Presented here are 11 T cell receptor beta chains from one specimen sequenced in a study of OX40 agonist ivuxolimab in advanced cancers. TCRdb keeps only in-frame clones here, not all; method: immunoSEQ multiplex PCR. The sample consists of about 72,000 clones, approximately 84% of them appearing once. The sequences come from CD4+ or CD8+ T cells sorted from blood, collected in a trial of the OX40 agonist ivuxolimab. These receptors originate from an adult with an advanced solid tumor such as melanoma, head and neck, liver or kidney cancer.

The chain joins TRBV27 to TRBJ2-1, with D perhaps matching TRBD1 (6 bases). The CDR3 loop spans 11 amino acids. Trimming left V 8 bases short and J 9 bases short, with 11 bases between. CDR1 and CDR2 (germline): MNHEY, SMNVEV (reference sequence). The CDR3 sequence is CASASRGEQFF. In DNA form, the CDR3 reads TGTGCCAGCGCCTCCAGGGGTGAGCAGTTCTTC.

In the case of this clone: Other nucleotide sequences from this sample produce the same CDR3. The chain joins TRBV19 to TRBJ2-7; D not certain. Germline V gene lookup returns CDR1 LNHDA and CDR2 SQIVND (reference sequence). The CDR3 is 16 residues long. The germline V and J ends were trimmed by 1 base and 4 bases, with 17 bases remaining between them. Here the CDR3 reads CASSIALEAVAYEQYF. The DNA of the CDR3 is TGTGCCAGTAGTATAGCCCTGGAAGCAGTTGCTTACGAGCAGTACTTC.

The chain combines TRBV4-3 with TRBJ2-4; no clear D gene. The CDR3 is made up of 18 amino acids. Germline V gene data show CDR1 as LGHNA and CDR2 as YSLEER. With 1 base removed from V and 0 bases from J, the gap between germline ends came to 16 bases. The CDR3: CASSQARQIKLAKNIQYF. CDR3 in DNA: TGCGCCAGCAGCCAAGCGCGTCAAATTAAACTAGCCAAAAACATTCAGTACTTC.

The chain employs TRBV14 and TRBJ2-1; 8 bases agree with TRBD2. Germline CDR1 reads SGHDN; CDR2 reads FVKESK. This CDR3 region has 12 residues. After removal of 4 bases from V and 8 bases from J, the junction contained 1 base not matched to a gene. DNA of the CDR3: TGTGCCAGCAGCCTACTAGCGGATGAGCAGTTCTTC. Its translation: CASSLLADEQFF.

The chain links TRBV9 to TRBJ1-1; 11 bases match TRBD1. In germline, CDR1 is SGDLS, CDR2 YYNGEE. Trimming took 3 bases from V and 13 from J; bases not matched to a gene: 5. This CDR3 is built from 12 residues. The DNA for the CDR3 is TGTGCCAGCAGCGGGGGACAGGGGGTTGTTTTCTTT. Translation gives CASSGGQGVVFF.

This chain links TRBV19 with TRBJ1-1; 10 bases are shared with TRBD1. The germline V gene encodes CDR1 LNHDA and CDR2 SQIVND (reference sequence). V shed 5 bases and J 5 bases; nucleotides not matched to a gene: 5. The CDR3 covers 14 residues. The chain's CDR3 is CASSFDRGRTEAFF. The CDR3 nucleotides are TGTGCCAGTAGTTTCGACAGGGGGCGTACTGAAGCTTTCTTT.

The V gene is TRBV2, the J gene TRBJ1-1, with a tentative D call TRBD1 (6 bases). V lost 5 bases and J lost 5, with 12 bases in between. Germline CDR1 and CDR2: SNHLY and FYNNEI. This CDR3 region has 13 residues. In nucleotides, the CDR3 is TGTGCCAGCAGTACAGGGATGGGGACTGAAGCTTTCTTT. It codes for CASSTGMGTEAFF.

This sequence joins TRBV7-9 and TRBJ1-1, with TRBD1 as a possible D gene (5 bases). Trimming removed 11 bases from V and 0 bases from J, with 19 bases in between. Germline V lookup: CDR1 SEHNR, CDR2 FQNEAQ (reference sequence). The CDR3 contains 15 residues. The CDR3 sequence: CADSLVDSLNTEAFF. In DNA form, the CDR3 reads TGTGCCGACAGCTTAGTCGACAGTCTGAACACTGAAGCTTTCTTT.

The V and J genes are TRBV10-1 and TRBJ2-5; maybe TRBD2 (6 bases). Germline V gives CDR1 WNHNN, CDR2 SYGVQD (reference sequence). This CDR3 is 11 amino acids long. V lost 6 bases and J lost 5, with 7 bases in between. CDR3 amino acids: CASSGGETQYF. The CDR3 DNA follows: TGCGCCAGCAGCGGAGGGGAGACCCAGTACTTC.

The J gene is TRBJ2-7, the V gene TRBV27, with 7 bases aligning to TRBD1. V shed 6 bases and J 11 bases; nucleotides not matched to a gene: 13. In germline, CDR1 is MNHEY, CDR2 SMNVEV (reference sequence). This CDR3 comprises 13 residues. This CDR3 is CASRPDPGTVEYF. The CDR3 nucleotides read TGTGCCAGCAGACCAGATCCCGGGACAGTAGAGTACTTC.

J is TRBJ1-1 and V is TRBV11-2; D uncertain. This CDR3 comprises 15 residues. Trimming took 5 bases from V and 0 from J, leaving 13 bases between them. Germline loops: CDR1 SGHAT, CDR2 FQNNGV. The CDR3 DNA reads TGTGCCAGCAGCCCCTCGAGATACATGAACACTGAAGCTTTCTTT. Amino acid sequence: CASSPSRYMNTEAFF. The full variable domain, completed using reference TRBV11-2 and TRBJ1-1, is EAGVAQSPRYKIIEKRQSVAFWCNPISGHATLYWYQQILGQGPKLLIQFQNNGVVDDSQLPKDRFSAERLKGVDSTLKIQPAKLEDSAVYLCASSPSRYMNTEAFFGQGTRLTVV.